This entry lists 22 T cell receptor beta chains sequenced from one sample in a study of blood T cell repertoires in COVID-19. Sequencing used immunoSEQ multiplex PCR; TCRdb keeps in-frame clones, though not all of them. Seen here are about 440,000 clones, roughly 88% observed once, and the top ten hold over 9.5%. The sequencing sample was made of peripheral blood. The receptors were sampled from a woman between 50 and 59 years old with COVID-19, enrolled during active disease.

The CDR3: CASSLVARGGIYTGELFF. The DNA of the CDR3 is TGTGCCAGCAGTTTAGTGGCTAGGGGGGGGATTTACACCGGGGAGCTGTTTTTT. This chain links TRBV28 with TRBJ2-2, with D perhaps matching TRBD2 (7 bases). V dropped 2 bases and J dropped 3 bases, with 19 bases sitting between them. This CDR3 has 18 amino acids. Germline CDR1 reads MDHEN; CDR2 reads SYDVKM.

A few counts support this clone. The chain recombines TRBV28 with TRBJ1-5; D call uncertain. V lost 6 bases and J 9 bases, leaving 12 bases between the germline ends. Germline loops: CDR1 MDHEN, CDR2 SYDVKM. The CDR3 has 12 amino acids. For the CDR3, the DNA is TGTGCCAGCAGCTCCGGCGGTGGGCCCCAGCATTTT. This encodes CASSSGGGPQHF.

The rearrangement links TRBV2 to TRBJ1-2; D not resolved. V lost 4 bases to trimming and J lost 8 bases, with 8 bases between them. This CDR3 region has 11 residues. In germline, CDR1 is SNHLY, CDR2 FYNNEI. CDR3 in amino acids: CASSGVTGYTF. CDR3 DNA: TGTGCCAGCAGTGGGGTGACAGGCTACACCTTC.

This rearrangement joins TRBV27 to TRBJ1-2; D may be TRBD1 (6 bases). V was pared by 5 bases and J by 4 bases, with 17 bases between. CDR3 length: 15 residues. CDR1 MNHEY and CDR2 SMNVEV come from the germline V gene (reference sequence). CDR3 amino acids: CASSARQVWPYGYTF. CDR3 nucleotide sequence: TGTGCCAGCAGTGCGAGACAGGTGTGGCCCTATGGCTACACCTTC.

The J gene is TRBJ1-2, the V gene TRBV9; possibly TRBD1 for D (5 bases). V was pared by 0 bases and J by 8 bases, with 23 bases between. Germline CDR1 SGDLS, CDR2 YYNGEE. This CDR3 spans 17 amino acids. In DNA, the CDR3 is TGTGCCAGCAGCGTAGAGGGCAGGCCTTCTGCCAAGGGGGGCTACACCTTC. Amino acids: CASSVEGRPSAKGGYTF.

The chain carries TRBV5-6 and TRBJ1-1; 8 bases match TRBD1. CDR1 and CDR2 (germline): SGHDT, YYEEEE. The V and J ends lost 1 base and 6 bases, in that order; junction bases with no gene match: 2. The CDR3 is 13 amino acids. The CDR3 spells CASSLLDRAEAFF. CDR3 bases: TGTGCCAGCAGCTTGTTGGACAGGGCTGAAGCTTTCTTT.

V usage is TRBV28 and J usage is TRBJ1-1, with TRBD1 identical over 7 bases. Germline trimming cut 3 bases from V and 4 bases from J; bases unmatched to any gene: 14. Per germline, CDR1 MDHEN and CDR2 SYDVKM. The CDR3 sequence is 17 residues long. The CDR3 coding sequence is TGTGCCAGCAGTTTGGGTGCGACAGGGTTGGTTGGCACTGAAGCTTTCTTT. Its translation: CASSLGATGLVGTEAFF.

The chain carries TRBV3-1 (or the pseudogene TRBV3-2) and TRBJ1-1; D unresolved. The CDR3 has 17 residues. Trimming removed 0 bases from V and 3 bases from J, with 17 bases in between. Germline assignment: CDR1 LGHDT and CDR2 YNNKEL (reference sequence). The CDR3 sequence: CASSQELTRQLDTEAFF. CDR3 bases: TGTGCCAGCAGCCAAGAGCTCACGCGACAACTAGACACTGAAGCTTTCTTT.

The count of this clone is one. CDR3 residues: CASSISGSGLGEKLFF. The CDR3 bases are TGTGCCAGTAGTATCTCAGGGTCCGGGCTTGGCGAAAAACTGTTTTTT. V gene TRBV19 combines with J gene TRBJ1-4; perhaps TRBD1 as D (5 bases). The CDR3 consists of 16 residues. Germline assignment: CDR1 LNHDA and CDR2 SQIVND (reference sequence). The ends were cut back, 3 bases at V and 8 bases at J, with 19 bases in the middle.

In nucleotides, the CDR3 is TGTGCCAGCAGCGTCCTGCCCCTAACGACAGGAATCCACCTACGGGATGAGCAGTTCTTC. Translating it yields CASSVLPLTTGIHLRDEQFF. The J gene is TRBJ2-1, the V gene TRBV9; possible D gene TRBD1, 6 bases. The CDR3 consists of 20 residues. Trimming took off 2 bases at V and 8 bases at J, with 32 bases between the two ends. CDR1 SGDLS and CDR2 YYNGEE come from the germline V gene. Full variable domain (remainder filled in from reference TRBV9 and TRBJ2-1): DSGVTQTPKHLITATGQRVTLRCSPRSGDLSVYWYQQSLDQGLQFLIQYYNGEERAKGNILERFSAQQFPDLHSELNLSSLELGDSALYFCASSVLPLTTGIHLRDEQFFGPGTRLTVL.

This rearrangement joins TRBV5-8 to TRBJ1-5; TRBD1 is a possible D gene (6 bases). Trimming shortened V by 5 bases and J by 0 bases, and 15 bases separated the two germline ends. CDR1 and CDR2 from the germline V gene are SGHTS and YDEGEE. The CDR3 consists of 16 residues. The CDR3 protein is CASRRDRSVSNQPQHF. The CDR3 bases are TGTGCCAGCAGACGAGACAGGAGTGTTAGCAATCAGCCCCAGCATTTT. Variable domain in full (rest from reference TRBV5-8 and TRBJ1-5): EAGVTQSPTHLIKTRGQQATLRCSPISGHTSVYWYQQALGLGLQFLLWYDEGEERNRGNFPPRFSGRQFPNYSSELNVNALELEDSALYLCASRRDRSVSNQPQHFGDGTRLSIL.

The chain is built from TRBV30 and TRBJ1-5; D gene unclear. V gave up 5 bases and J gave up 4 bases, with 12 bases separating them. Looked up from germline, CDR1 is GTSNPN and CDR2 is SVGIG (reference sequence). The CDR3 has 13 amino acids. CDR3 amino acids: CAWRGAVNQPQHF. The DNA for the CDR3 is TGTGCCTGGCGAGGAGCCGTTAATCAGCCCCAGCATTTT.

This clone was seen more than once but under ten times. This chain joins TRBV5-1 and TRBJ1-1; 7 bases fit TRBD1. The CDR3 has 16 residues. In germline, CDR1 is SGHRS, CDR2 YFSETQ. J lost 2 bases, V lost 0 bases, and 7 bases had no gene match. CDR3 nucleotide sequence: TGCGCCAGCAGCTTGGCCGGCAGGGGGATAAACACTGAAGCTTTCTTT. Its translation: CASSLAGRGINTEAFF. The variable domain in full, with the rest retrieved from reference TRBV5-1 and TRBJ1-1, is KAGVTQTPRYLIKTRGQQVTLSCSPISGHRSVSWYQQTPGQGLQFLFEYFSETQRNKGNFPGRFSGRQFSNSRSEMNVSTLELGDSALYLCASSLAGRGINTEAFFGQGTRLTVV.

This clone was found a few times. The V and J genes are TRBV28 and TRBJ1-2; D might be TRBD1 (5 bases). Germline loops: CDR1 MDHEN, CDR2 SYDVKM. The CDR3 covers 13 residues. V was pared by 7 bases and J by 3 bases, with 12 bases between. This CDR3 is CASKQATYYGYTF. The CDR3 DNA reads TGTGCCAGCAAACAGGCAACCTACTATGGCTACACCTTC.

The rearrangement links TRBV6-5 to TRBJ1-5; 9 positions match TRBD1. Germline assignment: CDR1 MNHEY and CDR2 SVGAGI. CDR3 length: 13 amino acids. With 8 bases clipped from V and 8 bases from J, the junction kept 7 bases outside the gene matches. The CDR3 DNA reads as TGTGCCAGCGGACGGACAGGGGATGAGCCCCAGCATTTT. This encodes CASGRTGDEPQHF.

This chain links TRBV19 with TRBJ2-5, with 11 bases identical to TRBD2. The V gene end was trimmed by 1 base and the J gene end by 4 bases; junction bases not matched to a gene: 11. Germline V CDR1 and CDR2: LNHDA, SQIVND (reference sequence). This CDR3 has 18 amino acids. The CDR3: CASSIGSSSGGPGETQYF. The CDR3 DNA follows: TGTGCCAGTAGTATAGGATCGTCTAGCGGGGGGCCCGGAGAGACCCAGTACTTC.

Written as DNA, the CDR3 is TGTGCCAGCAGTCATAGCGTCTACGAGCAGTACTTC. This codes for CASSHSVYEQYF. This chain connects TRBV27 to TRBJ2-7, with a possible D match to TRBD2 (5 bases). Germline CDR1 MNHEY, CDR2 SMNVEV (reference sequence). The CDR3 consists of 12 residues. Between the trimmed V and J ends, which lost 5 bases and 3 bases, there was a span of 8 bases.

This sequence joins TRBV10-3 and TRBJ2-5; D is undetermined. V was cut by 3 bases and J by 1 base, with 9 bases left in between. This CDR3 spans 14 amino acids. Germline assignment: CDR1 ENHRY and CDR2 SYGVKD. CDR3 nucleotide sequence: TGTGCCATCAGTGATCAGTACCGCCAAGAGACCCAGTACTTC. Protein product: CAISDQYRQETQYF.

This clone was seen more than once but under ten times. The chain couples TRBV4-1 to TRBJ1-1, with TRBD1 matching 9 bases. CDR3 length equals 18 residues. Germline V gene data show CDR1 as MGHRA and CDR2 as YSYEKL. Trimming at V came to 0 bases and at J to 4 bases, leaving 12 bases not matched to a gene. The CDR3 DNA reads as TGCGCCAGCAGCCAAGAAAGGACAGGGGACCCGCGATTCACTGAAGCTTTCTTT. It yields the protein CASSQERTGDPRFTEAFF.

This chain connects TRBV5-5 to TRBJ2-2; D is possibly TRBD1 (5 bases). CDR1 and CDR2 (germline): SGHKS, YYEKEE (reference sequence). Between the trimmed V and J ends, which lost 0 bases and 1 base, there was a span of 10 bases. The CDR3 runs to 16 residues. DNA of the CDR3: TGTGCCAGCAGCTTGGGGTTCGGACAGAACACCGGGGAGCTGTTTTTT. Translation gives CASSLGFGQNTGELFF.

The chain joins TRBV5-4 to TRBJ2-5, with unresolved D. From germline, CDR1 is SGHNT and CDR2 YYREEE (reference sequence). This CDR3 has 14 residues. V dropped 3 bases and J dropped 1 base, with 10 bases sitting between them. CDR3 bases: TGTGCCAGCAGCTCACCAGAACCCCAAGAGACCCAGTACTTC. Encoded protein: CASSSPEPQETQYF.

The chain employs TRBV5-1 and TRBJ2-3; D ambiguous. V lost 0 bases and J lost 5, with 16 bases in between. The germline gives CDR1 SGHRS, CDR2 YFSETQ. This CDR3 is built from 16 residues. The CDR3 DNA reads TGCGCCAGCAGCTTGGACCCGCGTAGCACAAGAGATACGCAGTATTTT. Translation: CASSLDPRSTRDTQYF.